This T cell receptor beta chain was captured in a study of blood T cell repertoires in COVID-19. Study background: PBMCs, B-cell-depleted T cells, or T cells were the source of the cDNA or gDNA that made up the material.

Source study methods: Reference gene primer amplification yielded estimated nucleated cell counts. Some clones are missing from TCRdb's copy, which holds only in-frame ones; the method was immunoSEQ multiplex PCR. V, J and clone size were drawn from that table, and D and trimming were deduced from the DNA. The table has a few hundred thousand clones, 85% to 90% seen once. This receptor was taken from a man aged 30 to 39 with acute or convalescent COVID-19. The specimen was peripheral blood.

CDR3 loop: CATSDLSGRADEQFF. The DNA of the CDR3 is TGTGCCACCAGTGATCTAAGCGGGAGGGCCGATGAGCAGTTCTTC. The genes are TRBV24-1 and TRBJ2-1; 10 bases fit TRBD2. The trim removed 3 bases at V and 8 bases at J, leaving 6 bases unmatched. CDR1 and CDR2 from the germline V gene are KGHDR and SFDVKD. The CDR3 consists of 15 residues.